This entry lists 8 T cell receptor beta chains sequenced from one sample in a study of T cells in Graves' hyperthyroidism and ophthalmopathy. Amplification targeted TCR beta CDR3 regions from RNA transcripts. The primer set for the first-round RT-PCR of the TCR CDR3 was HTBI. TCRdb called the multiplex PCR reads again in MiXCR, with one record for every CDR3 protein. Of hundreds of thousands of distinct CDR3 sequences listed, about 20% are singletons. The sequencing sample was made of blood. These receptors all come from a man in his forties with Graves' ophthalmopathy.

To note about this clonotype: A clone one base away is much larger, so this may be a read error. CDR3 in amino acids: CVSSVQETQYF. As DNA, the CDR3 is TGTGTCAGCAGCGTCCAAGAGACCCAGTACTTC. The V gene is TRBV13, the J gene TRBJ2-5; no clear D gene. Germline V gives CDR1 PRHDT, CDR2 FYEKMQ (reference sequence). This CDR3 contains 11 residues.

This clonotype was observed a few times. The rearrangement links TRBV18 to TRBJ1-1; D is perhaps TRBD1 (5 bases). V lost 2 bases, J lost 0 bases, and 13 bases lay in between. The CDR3 consists of 16 residues. The germline V gene encodes CDR1 KGHSH and CDR2 LQKENI. The CDR3 nucleotides read TGTGCCAGCTCACCAGTAGACAGCACTCTGAACACTGAAGCTTTCTTT. Protein: CASSPVDSTLNTEAFF.

In its sample, this clonotype was seen many times. The CDR3 region has the DNA TGCAGCGTTGTAGCGGGAGTGTACGAGCAGTACTTC. Its protein product is CSVVAGVYEQYF. The chain couples TRBV29-1 to TRBJ2-7; 9 positions match TRBD2. The V segment lost 4 bases and the J segment 4 bases; nucleotides outside the gene matches: 2. The CDR3 length is 12 residues. Germline V gene data show CDR1 as SQVTM and CDR2 as ANQGSEA.

The gene calls are TRBV12-3 or TRBV12-4 and TRBJ2-3; D uncertain. Trimming took 5 bases from V and 3 from J, leaving 15 bases between them. There are 15 residues in the CDR3. CDR3 in DNA: TGTGCCAGCAGTCCCCAAGACCCCGGGACAGATACGCAGTATTTT. Protein sequence: CASSPQDPGTDTQYF.

The chain couples TRBV2 to TRBJ1-5; 7 bases match TRBD1. This CDR3 has 15 residues. The J segment lost 1 base and the V segment lost 5 bases, leaving 5 bases of the junction unmatched. CDR1 is SNHLY and CDR2 is FYNNEI in the germline V gene. This CDR3 reads CASSSDRVSNQPQHF. Written as DNA, the CDR3 is TGTGCCAGCAGTTCCGACAGGGTGAGCAATCAGCCCCAGCATTTT.

This clonotype was recorded a few times. V usage is TRBV6-6 and J usage is TRBJ2-7, with 9 bases that match TRBD1. The CDR3 runs to 16 residues. Germline V lookup: CDR1 MNHNY, CDR2 SVGAGI (reference sequence). V shed 0 bases and J 1 base; nucleotides not matched to a gene: 4. The DNA of the CDR3 is TGTGCCAGCAGTTACTCATGGACAGGGGAATCCTACGAGCAGTACTTC. Translated: CASSYSWTGESYEQYF.

The rearrangement joins TRBV20-1 to TRBJ1-4; tentatively, D is TRBD1 (5 bases). The V gene's germline CDR1 is DFQATT and CDR2 SNEGSKA (reference sequence). The CDR3 has 15 residues. Trimming left V 0 bases short and J 5 bases short, with 13 bases between. CDR3 DNA sequence: TGCAGTGCTAGAGACCGATGGGGGGACAATGAAAAACTGTTTTTT. This gives the protein CSARDRWGDNEKLFF.

The V and J genes are TRBV7-3 and TRBJ2-1; 15 bases map to TRBD2. The CDR3 is 19 residues long. Losses at the gene ends were 4 bases for V and 0 bases for J; bases not matched to a gene: 7. CDR1 SGHTA and CDR2 FQGTGA come from the germline V gene. The CDR3 coding sequence is TGTGCCAGCAGCTGGGGACTAGCGGGAGGTCTAGGCTCCTACAATGAGCAGTTCTTC. It yields the protein CASSWGLAGGLGSYNEQFF.